The 2 T cell receptor beta chains below come from one sample, sequenced in a study of T cell repertoires in cytomegalovirus infection. TCRdb ran MiXCR on the reads and lists one entry per CDR3 protein. Of 150,000 to 180,000 distinct CDR3 sequences listed, around 24% are singletons. The sample comprised PBMCs. The receptor set was obtained from a human donor in good health (CMV status not recorded). Some clones in this sample may be carry-over from other donors' samples.

This chain uses TRBV5-1 with TRBJ2-7, with 7 bases matching TRBD1. The CDR3 covers 14 residues. V lost 3 bases and J lost 6; bases outside the gene matches: 9. Germline V gene lookup returns CDR1 SGHRS and CDR2 YFSETQ. Here the CDR3 reads CASSSGQDGAEQYF. CDR3 sequence (DNA): TGCGCCAGCAGCTCAGGACAGGATGGCGCCGAGCAGTACTTC. The full variable domain, its missing parts supplied by reference TRBV5-1 and TRBJ2-7, is KAGVTQTPRYLIKTRGQQVTLSCSPISGHRSVSWYQQTPGQGLQFLFEYFSETQRNKGNFPGRFSGRQFSNSRSEMNVSTLELGDSALYLCASSSGQDGAEQYFGPGTRLTVT.

This clonotype came up a few times. The chain links TRBV7-2 to TRBJ2-7; TRBD2 is a possible D gene (6 bases). V was clipped by 5 bases and J by 0 bases, with 17 bases between them. Per germline, CDR1 SGHTA and CDR2 FQGNSA. The CDR3 runs 16 residues. As DNA, the CDR3 is TGTGCCAGCAGCCTAGACCGTTTTAGCGGCTCCTACGAGCAGTACTTC. Residues: CASSLDRFSGSYEQYF.